This T cell receptor beta chain was documented in a study of OX40 agonist ivuxolimab in advanced cancers. Study-wide context: Dosing consisted of intravenous ivuxolimab at 0.01 to 10 mg/kg every 2 weeks. Patients receiving dose escalation had hepatocellular carcinoma, melanoma, renal cell or head and neck cancer.

As regards this clone: Its specificity is not known.

Whole-study findings and limits: On average, CD8+ T cells had more expanded clones than CD4+.

Patients with a history of autoimmune disease or on systemic immunosuppression were excluded. Libraries were prepared by immunoSEQ multiplex PCR; TCRdb keeps only in-frame clonotypes and omits some of them. This sample has 20,000 to 30,000 clones, with roughly nine tenths found just once. The TCR comes from an adult with an advanced solid tumor such as melanoma, head and neck, liver or kidney cancer. The specimen was CD4+ or CD8+ T cells sorted from blood, collected in a trial of the OX40 agonist ivuxolimab.

CDR3: CASSSTGSHNEQFF. Written as DNA, the CDR3 is TGTGCCAGCAGTTCGACAGGGTCCCACAATGAGCAGTTCTTC. The chain joins TRBV27 to TRBJ2-1, with TRBD1 identical over 7 bases. V lost 4 bases and J lost 5; bases outside the gene matches: 5. CDR3 size: 14 residues. The V gene's germline CDR1 is MNHEY and CDR2 SMNVEV (reference sequence).